This T cell receptor beta chain was found in a study of identical twins. Study outcomes and limitations: Out-of-frame TCR alpha sharing in monozygotic twins exceeded recombination model predictions. It was possible that invariant MAIT and iNKT cells partly confounded the zero-insertion analyses. Twins shared out-of-frame alpha sequences with excess low generation probability.

This clonotype turned up a few times. Its specificity is not known. TCRdb re-called the 5' RACE reads with MiXCR, one entry per CDR3 protein. The table includes 500,000 or so distinct CDR3 sequences, about 13% detected once. CDR3 length equals 13 residues. Germline V gives CDR1 SGHRS, CDR2 YFSETQ. The V end was cut by 4 bases, the J end by 4 bases, with 8 bases between. Separately, the same data were catalogued under a study of yellow fever vaccine responses in identical twins.

V is TRBV5-1 and J is TRBJ1-4, with D tentatively TRBD1 (5 bases). The sample comprised CD4+ T cells sorted from blood. The receptor was isolated from a woman in her late teens or twenties in good health. The CDR3 sequence: CASSAGGNEKLFF. The CDR3 nucleotides read TGCGCCAGCAGCGCGGGGGGTAATGAAAAACTGTTTTTT.